The TCR beta chain under discussion was sequenced for a study of cytomegalovirus exposure and HLA in healthy donors. The PCR had 60 Vbeta and 13 Jbeta primers. TCRdb keeps only in-frame clones here, not all; method: immunoSEQ multiplex PCR. The profile shows approximately 150,000 clones, around 78% of them singletons. This clone has just a few counts. Sequencing input: PBMCs. The TCR comes from a woman between 40 and 55 years old in good health and CMV-seropositive.

This CDR3 reads CSARESYEQYF. In nucleotides, the CDR3 is TGCAGTGCTAGAGAATCCTACGAGCAGTACTTC. The chain has TRBV20-1 and TRBJ2-5, with D unclear. The J call may be incorrect, as the DNA end agrees better with TRBJ2-7. The CDR3 covers 11 residues. Germline lookup yields CDR1 DFQATT and CDR2 SNEGSKA (reference sequence).